This T cell receptor beta chain was sequenced in a study of blood T cell repertoires in COVID-19. Whole-study context: Samples taken during acute and convalescent COVID-19 were collected in the United States, Italy and Spain. Sources were T cells, B-cell-depleted T cells, or PBMCs; the material itself was cDNA or gDNA.

As originally analysed: Scientists estimated how many nucleated cells there were by amplifying reference gene primers. Profiling relied on immunoSEQ multiplex PCR, and the TCRdb table lists in-frame clones only, not all of them. That table furnishes V, J and clone size, whereas the DNA furnished D and trimming. Of roughly 140,000 clones in the sample, 70% to 90% were seen once. This clone was counted once. Recruited during active infection, patients (from Seattle) were subsequently followed longitudinally. There are 16 residues in the CDR3. Trimming removed 0 bases from V and 7 bases from J, with 15 bases in between. Germline CDR1 MNHEY, CDR2 SVGAGI.

This chain joins TRBV6-5 and TRBJ2-2; tentatively, D is TRBD2 (6 bases). The TCR sequence derives from a woman aged 60-75 years with COVID-19, enrolled during active disease. Sequenced input: peripheral blood. CDR3 nucleotides: TGTGCCAGCAGTTACTCAGGGACTCTTCAAGGCGGGGAGCTGTTTTTT. It yields the protein CASSYSGTLQGGELFF.